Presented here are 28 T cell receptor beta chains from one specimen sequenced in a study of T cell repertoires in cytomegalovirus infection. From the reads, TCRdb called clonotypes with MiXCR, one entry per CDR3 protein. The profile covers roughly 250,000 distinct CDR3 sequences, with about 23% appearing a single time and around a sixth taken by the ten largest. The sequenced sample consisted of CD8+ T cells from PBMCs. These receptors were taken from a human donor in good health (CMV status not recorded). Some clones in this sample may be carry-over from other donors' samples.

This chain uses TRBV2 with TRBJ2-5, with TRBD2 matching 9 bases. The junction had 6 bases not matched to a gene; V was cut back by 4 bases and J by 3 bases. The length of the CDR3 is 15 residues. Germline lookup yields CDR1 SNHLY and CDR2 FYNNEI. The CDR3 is CASSGGLATEETQYF. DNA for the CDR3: TGTGCCAGCAGTGGGGGACTAGCCACGGAAGAGACCCAGTACTTC.

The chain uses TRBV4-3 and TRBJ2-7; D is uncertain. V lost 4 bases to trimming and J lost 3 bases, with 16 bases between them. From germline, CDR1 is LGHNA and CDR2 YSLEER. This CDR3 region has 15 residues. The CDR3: CASSPIITVGYEQYF. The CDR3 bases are TGCGCCAGCAGCCCGATCATAACGGTTGGCTACGAGCAGTACTTC.

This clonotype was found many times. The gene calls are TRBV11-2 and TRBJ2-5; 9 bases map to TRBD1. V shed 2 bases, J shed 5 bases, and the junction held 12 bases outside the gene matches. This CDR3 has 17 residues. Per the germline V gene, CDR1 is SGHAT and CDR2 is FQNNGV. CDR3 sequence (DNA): TGTGCCAGCAGCTTACGGCCTACCCGGGACAGGGTTGAGACCCAGTACTTC. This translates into CASSLRPTRDRVETQYF.

In nucleotides, the CDR3 is TGTGCCACTGGGGGACTAGTCGCAGATACGCAGTATTTT. This codes for CATGGLVADTQYF. The chain combines TRBV2 with TRBJ2-3, with TRBD2 matching over 8 bases. The V gene's germline CDR1 is SNHLY and CDR2 FYNNEI. The CDR3 is made up of 13 amino acids. After removal of 10 bases from V and 4 bases from J, the junction contained 7 bases not matched to a gene.

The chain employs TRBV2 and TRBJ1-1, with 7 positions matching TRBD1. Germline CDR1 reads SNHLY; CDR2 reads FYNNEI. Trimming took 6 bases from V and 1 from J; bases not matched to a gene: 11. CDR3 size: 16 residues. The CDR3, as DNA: TGTGCCAGCAGAGAAATTCCCGGGACAGCGAACACTGAAGCTTTCTTT. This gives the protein CASREIPGTANTEAFF.

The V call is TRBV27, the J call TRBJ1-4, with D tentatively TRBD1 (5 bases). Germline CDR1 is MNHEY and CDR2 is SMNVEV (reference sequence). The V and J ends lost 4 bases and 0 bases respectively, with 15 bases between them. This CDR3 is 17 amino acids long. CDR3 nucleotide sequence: TGTGCCAGCAGTTCCGGTGGGGGACCGTCAACTAATGAAAAACTGTTTTTT. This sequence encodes CASSSGGGPSTNEKLFF.

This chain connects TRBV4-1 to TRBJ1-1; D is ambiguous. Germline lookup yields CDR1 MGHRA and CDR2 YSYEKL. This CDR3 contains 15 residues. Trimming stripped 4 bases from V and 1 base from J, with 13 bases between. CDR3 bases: TGCGCCAGCAGCCTCGGCCCAGGCCAGAACACTGAAGCTTTCTTT. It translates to CASSLGPGQNTEAFF.

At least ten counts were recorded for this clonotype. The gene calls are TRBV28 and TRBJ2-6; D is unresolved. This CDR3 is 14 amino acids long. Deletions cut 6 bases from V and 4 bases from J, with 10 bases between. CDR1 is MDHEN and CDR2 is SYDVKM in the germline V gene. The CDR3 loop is CASSPYPGANVLTF. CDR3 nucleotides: TGTGCCAGCAGCCCCTACCCGGGGGCCAACGTCCTGACTTTC. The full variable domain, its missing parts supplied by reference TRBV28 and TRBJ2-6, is DVKVTQSSRYLVKRTGEKVFLECVQDMDHENMFWYRQDPGLGLRLIYFSYDVKMKEKGDIPEGYSVSREKKERFSLILESASTNQTSMYLCASSPYPGANVLTFGAGSRLTVL.

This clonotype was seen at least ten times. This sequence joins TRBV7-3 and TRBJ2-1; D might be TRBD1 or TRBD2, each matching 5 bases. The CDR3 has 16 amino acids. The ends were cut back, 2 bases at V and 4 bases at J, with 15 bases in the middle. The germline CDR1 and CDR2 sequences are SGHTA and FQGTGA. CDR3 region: CASSLGFGASYNEQFF. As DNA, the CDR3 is TGTGCCAGCAGCTTAGGTTTCGGGGCTTCGTACAATGAGCAGTTCTTC.

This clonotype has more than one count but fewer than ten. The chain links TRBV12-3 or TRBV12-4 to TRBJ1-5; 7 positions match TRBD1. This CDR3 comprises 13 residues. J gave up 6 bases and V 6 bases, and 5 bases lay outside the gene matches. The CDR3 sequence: CASRIGTVQPQHF. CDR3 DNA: TGTGCCAGCAGAATCGGGACAGTTCAGCCCCAGCATTTT.

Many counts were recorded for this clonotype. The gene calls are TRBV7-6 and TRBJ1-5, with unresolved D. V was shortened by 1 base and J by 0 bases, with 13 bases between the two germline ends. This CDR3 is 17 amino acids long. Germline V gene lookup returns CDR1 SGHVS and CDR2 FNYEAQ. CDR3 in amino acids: CASSLERAENSNQPQHF. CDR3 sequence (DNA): TGTGCCAGCAGCTTAGAAAGGGCGGAGAATAGCAATCAGCCCCAGCATTTT.

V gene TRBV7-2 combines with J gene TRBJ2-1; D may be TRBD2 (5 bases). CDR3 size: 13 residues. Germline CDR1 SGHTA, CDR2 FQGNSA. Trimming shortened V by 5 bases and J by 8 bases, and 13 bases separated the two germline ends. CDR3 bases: TGTGCCAGCAGCCCACTGGAGAGGGATGAGCAGTTCTTC. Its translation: CASSPLERDEQFF.

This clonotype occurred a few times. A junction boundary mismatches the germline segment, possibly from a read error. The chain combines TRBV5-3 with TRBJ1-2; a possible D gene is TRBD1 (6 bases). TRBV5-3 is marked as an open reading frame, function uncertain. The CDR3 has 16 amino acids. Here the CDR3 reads CASSWANRDPNYGYTF. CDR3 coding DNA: TGTGCCAGCAGCTGGGCCAACAGGGACCCAAACTATGGCTACACCTTC.

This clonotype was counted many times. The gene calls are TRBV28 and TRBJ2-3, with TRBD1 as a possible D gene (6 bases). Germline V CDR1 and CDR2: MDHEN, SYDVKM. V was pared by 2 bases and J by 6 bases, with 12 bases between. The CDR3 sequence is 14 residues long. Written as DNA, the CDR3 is TGTGCCAGCAGTTTAAGGGGGACCGACGATACGCAGTATTTT. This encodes CASSLRGTDDTQYF. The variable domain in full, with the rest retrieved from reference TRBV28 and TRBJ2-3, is DVKVTQSSRYLVKRTGEKVFLECVQDMDHENMFWYRQDPGLGLRLIYFSYDVKMKEKGDIPEGYSVSREKKERFSLILESASTNQTSMYLCASSLRGTDDTQYFGPGTRLTVL.

The CDR3 nucleotides are TGTGCCAGCAGCGTATTCCCCAATGAGCAGTTCTTC. Translation gives CASSVFPNEQFF. The chain has TRBV9 and TRBJ2-1, with D hard to call. In germline, CDR1 is SGDLS, CDR2 YYNGEE. The CDR3 extends over 12 amino acids. The V gene lost 1 base and the J gene lost 6 bases, with 5 bases spanning the gap.

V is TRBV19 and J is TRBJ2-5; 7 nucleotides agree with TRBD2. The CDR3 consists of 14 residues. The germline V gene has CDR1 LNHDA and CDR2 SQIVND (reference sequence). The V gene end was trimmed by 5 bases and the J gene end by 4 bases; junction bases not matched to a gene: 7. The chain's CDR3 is CASSVASGRETQYF. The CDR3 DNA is TGTGCCAGTAGTGTGGCTAGCGGCAGAGAGACCCAGTACTTC.

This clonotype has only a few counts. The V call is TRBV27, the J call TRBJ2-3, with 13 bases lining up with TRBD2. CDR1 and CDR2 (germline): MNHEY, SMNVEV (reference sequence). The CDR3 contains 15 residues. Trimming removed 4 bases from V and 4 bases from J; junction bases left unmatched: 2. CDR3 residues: CASSSLAGGADTQYF. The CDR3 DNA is TGTGCCAGCAGTTCACTAGCGGGGGGGGCAGATACGCAGTATTTT.

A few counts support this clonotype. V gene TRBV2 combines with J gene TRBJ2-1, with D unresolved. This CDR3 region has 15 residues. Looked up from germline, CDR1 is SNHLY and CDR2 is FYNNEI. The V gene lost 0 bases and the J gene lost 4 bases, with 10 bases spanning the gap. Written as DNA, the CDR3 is TGTGCCAGCAGTGAAGCATCCAGATATTACAATGAGCAGTTCTTC. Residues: CASSEASRYYNEQFF. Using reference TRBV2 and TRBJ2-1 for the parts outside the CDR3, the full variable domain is EPEVTQTPSHQVTQMGQEVILRCVPISNHLYFYWYRQILGQKVEFLVSFYNNEISEKSEIFDDQFSVERPDGSNFTLKIRSTKLEDSAMYFCASSEASRYYNEQFFGPGTRLTVL.

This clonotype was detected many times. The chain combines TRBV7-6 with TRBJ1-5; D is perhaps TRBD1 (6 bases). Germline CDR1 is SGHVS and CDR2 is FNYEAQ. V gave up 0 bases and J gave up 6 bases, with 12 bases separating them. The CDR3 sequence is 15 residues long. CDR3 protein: CASSLATGMGQPQHF. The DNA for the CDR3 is TGTGCCAGCAGCTTAGCTACAGGGATGGGTCAGCCCCAGCATTTT.

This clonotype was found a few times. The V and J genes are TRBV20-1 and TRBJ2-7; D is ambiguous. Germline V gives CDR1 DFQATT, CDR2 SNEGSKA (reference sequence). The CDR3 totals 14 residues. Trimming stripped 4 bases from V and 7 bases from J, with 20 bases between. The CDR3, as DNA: TGCAGTGCTACGTCGGCTAGGGATGGTGTGGAGCAGTACTTC. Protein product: CSATSARDGVEQYF.

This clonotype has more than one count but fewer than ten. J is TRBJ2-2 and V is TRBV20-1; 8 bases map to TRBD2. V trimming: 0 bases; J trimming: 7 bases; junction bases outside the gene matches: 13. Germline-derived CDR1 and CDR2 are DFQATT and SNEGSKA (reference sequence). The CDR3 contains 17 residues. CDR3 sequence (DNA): TGCAGTGCTAGAGATGAGTTTGCGGGGGGCCTTCACGGGGAGCTGTTTTTT. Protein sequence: CSARDEFAGGLHGELFF.

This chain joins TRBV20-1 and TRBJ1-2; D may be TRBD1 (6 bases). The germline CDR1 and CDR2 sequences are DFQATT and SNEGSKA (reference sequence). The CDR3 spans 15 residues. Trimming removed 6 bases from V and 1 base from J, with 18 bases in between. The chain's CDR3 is CSAEKPGDRNYGYTF. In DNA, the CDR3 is TGCAGTGCAGAGAAACCAGGGGATCGTAACTATGGCTACACCTTC.

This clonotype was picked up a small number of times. CDR3 amino acids: CASSLRGNSGLYTDTQYF. The CDR3 DNA is TGTGCCAGCAGCTTAAGGGGAAACTCGGGACTCTACACAGATACGCAGTATTTT. This chain uses TRBV7-6 with TRBJ2-3, with a weak D call TRBD2 (6 bases). The CDR3 extends over 18 amino acids. Germline lookup yields CDR1 SGHVS and CDR2 FNYEAQ. The ends were cut back, 2 bases at V and 2 bases at J, with 20 bases in the middle.

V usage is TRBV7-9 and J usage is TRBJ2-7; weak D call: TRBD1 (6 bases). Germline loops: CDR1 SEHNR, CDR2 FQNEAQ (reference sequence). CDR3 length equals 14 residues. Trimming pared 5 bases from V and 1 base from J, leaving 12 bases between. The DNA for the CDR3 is TGTGCCAGCAGCGCTATAACAGGGTCCTACGAGCAGTACTTC. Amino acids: CASSAITGSYEQYF.

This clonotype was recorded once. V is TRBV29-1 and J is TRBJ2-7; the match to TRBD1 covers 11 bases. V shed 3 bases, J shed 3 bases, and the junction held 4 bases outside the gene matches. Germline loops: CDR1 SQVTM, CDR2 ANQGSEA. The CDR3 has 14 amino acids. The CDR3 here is CSVDNGTGGYEQYF. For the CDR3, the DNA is TGCAGCGTTGACAACGGGACAGGGGGCTACGAGCAGTACTTC.

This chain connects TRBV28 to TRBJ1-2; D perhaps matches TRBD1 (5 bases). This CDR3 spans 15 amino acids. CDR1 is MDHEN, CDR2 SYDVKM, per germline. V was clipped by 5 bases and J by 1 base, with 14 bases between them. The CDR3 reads CASSPPGLGNYGYTF. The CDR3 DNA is TGTGCCAGCAGTCCCCCAGGGTTGGGTAACTATGGCTACACCTTC.

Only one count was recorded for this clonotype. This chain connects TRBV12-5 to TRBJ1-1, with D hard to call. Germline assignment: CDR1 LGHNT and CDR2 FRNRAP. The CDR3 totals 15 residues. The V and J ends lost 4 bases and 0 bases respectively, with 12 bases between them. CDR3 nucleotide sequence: TGTGCTAGTGGTTCGCACGAGGGTATGAACACTGAAGCTTTCTTT. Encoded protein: CASGSHEGMNTEAFF.

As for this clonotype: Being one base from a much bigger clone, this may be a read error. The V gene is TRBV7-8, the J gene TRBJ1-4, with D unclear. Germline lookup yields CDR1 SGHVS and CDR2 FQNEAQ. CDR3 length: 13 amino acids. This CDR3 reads CANSLGPSEKLFF. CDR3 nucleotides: TGTGCCAACAGCTTAGGCCCGTCTGAAAAACTGTTTTTT.